This entry is about one T cell receptor (beta chain). As yet, its antigen is unknown. The data belong to a study of CD8+ T cells in alopecia areata. About the study: Tofacitinib therapy lasting 6 to 18 months was followed by 6 months off drug. Scoring of treated patients' severity used the percentage of affected scalp area.

Study conclusions and caveats: Among the 100 top clones, expanded CD8+ clones, like scalp clonality, were significantly decreased by tofacitinib. Especially in alopecia totalis/universalis, lesional scalp showed greater clonality than normal scalp did.

Extraction of RNA preceded its reverse transcription into cDNA, which served as the sequencing template. Data came from immunoSEQ multiplex PCR; TCRdb stores just in-frame clones and leaves some out. The sample lists fewer than 150,000 clones, around four fifths seen once, with more than 20% in the top ten. The treatment: oral pan-JAK inhibitor, 5-10 mg twice daily. The V end lost 1 base, the J end lost 6 bases, and 7 bases lay between the germline ends. The V gene's germline CDR1 is SGHVS and CDR2 FNYEAQ. CDR3 length equals 13 residues. The sequence derives from a human donor with alopecia areata. Sequencing used CD8+ T cells sorted from blood, obtained at week 4, from a patient treated with tofacitinib. The V and J genes are TRBV7-6 and TRBJ2-1, with D uncertain. The CDR3 sequence is CASSLGLRNEQFF. The DNA of the CDR3 is TGTGCCAGCAGCTTAGGACTTCGCAATGAGCAGTTCTTC.